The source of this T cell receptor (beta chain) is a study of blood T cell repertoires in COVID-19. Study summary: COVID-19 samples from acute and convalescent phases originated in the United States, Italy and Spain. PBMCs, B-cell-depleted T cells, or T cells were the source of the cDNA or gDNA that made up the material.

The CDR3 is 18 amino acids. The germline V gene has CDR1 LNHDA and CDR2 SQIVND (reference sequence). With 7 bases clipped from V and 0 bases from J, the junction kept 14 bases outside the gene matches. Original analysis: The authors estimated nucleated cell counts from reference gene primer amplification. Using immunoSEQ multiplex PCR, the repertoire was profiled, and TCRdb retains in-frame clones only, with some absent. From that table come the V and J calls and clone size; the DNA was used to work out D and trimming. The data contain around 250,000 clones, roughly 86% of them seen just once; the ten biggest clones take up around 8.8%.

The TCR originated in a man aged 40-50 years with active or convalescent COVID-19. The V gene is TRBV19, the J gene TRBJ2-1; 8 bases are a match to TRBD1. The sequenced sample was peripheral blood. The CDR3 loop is CASMRGQGPLSSYNEQFF. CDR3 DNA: TGTGCCAGTATGAGAGGACAGGGACCCCTGAGCTCCTACAATGAGCAGTTCTTC.